The clone carrying this TCR beta chain was seen a single time. Its cognate antigen is unknown. This record belongs to a study of regulatory T cells. Study-wide points: Hydrophobic residues at CDR3 positions 6 and 7 were enriched in conventional CD4+ T cells of CD3G-deficient patients. In patients, unique TRB V-J pairs were restricted and V/J usage skewed, especially in Tregs.

The V end was cut by 1 base, the J end by 5 bases, with 17 bases between. Germline CDR1 is MGHRA and CDR2 is YSYEKL. The CDR3 has 17 amino acids. Every patient with CD3G deficiency had evidence of autoimmunity. Patients, 2 to 39 years old, had expanded memory T-cell proportions. CD4+ T cells were divided by sorting: CD25-high CD127-low Tregs, CD25-low CD127-high conventional cells. The primer mix had 52 TRBV and 13 TRBJ primers. The assay was immunoSEQ multiplex PCR, and TCRdb's table has in-frame clones only and misses some. The sample records 25,000 to 30,000 clones, about nine tenths being singletons.

V usage is TRBV4-1 and J usage is TRBJ2-2, with D possibly matching TRBD2 (6 bases). Sequencing was done on a sample of conventional CD4+ T cells sorted from blood. This TCR came from a person under 35 with CD3G deficiency. The CDR3, as DNA: TGCGCCAGCAGCCAAGCCCCTCGGGGAGGAAGGACCGGGGAGCTGTTTTTT. Translation: CASSQAPRGGRTGELFF.